The source of this TCR beta chain is a study of tumor-infiltrating lymphocytes in primary liver carcinoma. Study conclusions and caveats: Representation across all five tumor regions was limited to only about 7.5-24% of top clones.

Comment on this clonotype: Its cognate antigen is unknown.

Per germline, CDR1 SEHNR and CDR2 FQNEAQ (reference sequence). There are 15 residues in the CDR3. V was clipped by 1 base and J by 3 bases, with 13 bases between them. Co-extracting RNA and DNA was done with roughly 18-32 mg of unsorted bulk tissue as input. The study enrolled treatment-naive patients with chronic HBV infection. Viable tumor cells exceeded 85% in all tumor samples. A primer matching the constant region was used to make TCR beta cDNA from 450 to 550 ng of total RNA. Libraries covering TCR beta were generated through three nested multiplex PCR rounds (using a slightly modified ARM-PCR). Rounds one and two of PCR, each of 9 to 11 cycles, were primed with TRBV1-TRBV30 forward primers and a C-beta reverse primer. TCRdb re-called the multiplex PCR reads with MiXCR, one entry per CDR3 protein. The sample consists of tens of thousands of distinct CDR3 sequences, around 69% of them appearing once.

This sequence originates from a man aged 40-50 years with primary liver carcinoma and hepatitis B virus infection. Input material: liver tumor tissue from sampling region 4. Subset given: tumor region T4, right-lateral pole. The chain has TRBV7-9 and TRBJ2-7, with a possible D match to TRBD2 (6 bases). The CDR3 reads CASSLGLVESYEQYF. The CDR3 bases are TGTGCCAGCAGCTTAGGACTAGTGGAAAGCTACGAGCAGTACTTC.